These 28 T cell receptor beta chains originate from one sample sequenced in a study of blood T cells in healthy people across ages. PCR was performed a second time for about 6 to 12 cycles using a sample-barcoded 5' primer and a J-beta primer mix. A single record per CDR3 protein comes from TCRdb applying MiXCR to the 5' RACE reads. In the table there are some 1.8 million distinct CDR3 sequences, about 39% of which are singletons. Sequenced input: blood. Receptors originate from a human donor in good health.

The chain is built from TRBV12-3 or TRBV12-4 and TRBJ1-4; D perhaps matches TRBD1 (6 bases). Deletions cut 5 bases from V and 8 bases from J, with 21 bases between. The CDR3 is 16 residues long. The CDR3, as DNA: TGTGCCAGCAGTCTCCAAGATTACAGGGCCGACGAAAAACTGTTTTTT. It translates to CASSLQDYRADEKLFF.

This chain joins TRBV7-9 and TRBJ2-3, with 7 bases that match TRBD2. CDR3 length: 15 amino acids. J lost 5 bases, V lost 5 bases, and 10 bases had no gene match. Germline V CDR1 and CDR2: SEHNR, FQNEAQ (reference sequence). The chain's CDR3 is CASSPASGGEDTQYF. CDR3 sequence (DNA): TGTGCCAGCAGCCCCGCTAGCGGCGGTGAAGATACGCAGTATTTT. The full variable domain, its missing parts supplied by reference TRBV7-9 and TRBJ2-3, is DTGVSQNPRHKITKRGQNVTFRCDPISEHNRLYWYRQTLGQGPEFLTYFQNEAQLEKSRLLSDRFSAERPKGSFSTLEIQRTEQGDSAMYLCASSPASGGEDTQYFGPGTRLTVL.

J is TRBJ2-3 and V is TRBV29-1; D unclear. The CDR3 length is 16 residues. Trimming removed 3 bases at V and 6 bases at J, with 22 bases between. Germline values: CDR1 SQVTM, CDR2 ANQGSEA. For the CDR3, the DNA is TGCAGCGTTGATCGAGCTACAGTAGGAAATTCCGATACGCAGTATTTT. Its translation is CSVDRATVGNSDTQYF.

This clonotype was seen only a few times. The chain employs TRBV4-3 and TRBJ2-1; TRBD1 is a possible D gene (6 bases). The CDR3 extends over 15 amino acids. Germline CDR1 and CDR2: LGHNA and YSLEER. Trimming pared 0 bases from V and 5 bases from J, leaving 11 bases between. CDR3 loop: CASSQEGAGDNEQFF. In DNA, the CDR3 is TGCGCCAGCAGCCAAGAGGGGGCCGGGGACAATGAGCAGTTCTTC.

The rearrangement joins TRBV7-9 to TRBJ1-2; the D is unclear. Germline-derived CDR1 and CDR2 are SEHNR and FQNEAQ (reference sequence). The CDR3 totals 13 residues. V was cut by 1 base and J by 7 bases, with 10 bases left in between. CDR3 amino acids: CASSLVREGGYTF. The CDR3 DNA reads TGTGCCAGCAGCTTAGTCCGGGAGGGTGGCTACACCTTC.

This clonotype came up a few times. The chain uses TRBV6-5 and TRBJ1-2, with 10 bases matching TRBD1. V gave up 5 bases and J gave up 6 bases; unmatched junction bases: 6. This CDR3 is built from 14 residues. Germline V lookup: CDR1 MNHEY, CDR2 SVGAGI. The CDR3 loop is CASSTVDRGHGYTF. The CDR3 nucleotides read TGTGCCAGCAGTACTGTAGACAGGGGGCATGGCTACACCTTC.

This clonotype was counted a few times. Written as DNA, the CDR3 is TGTGCCAGCAACCCTGGAGGGTATGAAACAGATACGCAGTATTTT. Protein product: CASNPGGYETDTQYF. The chain is built from TRBV11-1 and TRBJ2-3; a weak D match, TRBD2 (6 bases). Between the trimmed V and J ends, which lost 7 bases and 3 bases, there was a span of 17 bases. CDR3 length equals 15 residues. CDR1 SGHAT and CDR2 FQDESV come from the germline V gene (reference sequence).

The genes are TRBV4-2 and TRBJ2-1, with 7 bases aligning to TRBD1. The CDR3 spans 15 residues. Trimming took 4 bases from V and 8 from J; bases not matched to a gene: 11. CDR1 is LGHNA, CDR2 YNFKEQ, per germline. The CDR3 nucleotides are TGTGCCAGCAGCCCACAGGGGTCCAGTGGTTATGAGCAGTTCTTC. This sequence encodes CASSPQGSSGYEQFF.

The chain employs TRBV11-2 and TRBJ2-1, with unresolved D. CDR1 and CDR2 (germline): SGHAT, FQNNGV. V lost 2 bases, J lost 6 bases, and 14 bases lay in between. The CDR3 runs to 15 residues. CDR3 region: CASSLMLVQSNEQFF. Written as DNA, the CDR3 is TGTGCCAGCAGCTTAATGTTGGTCCAAAGCAATGAGCAGTTCTTC.

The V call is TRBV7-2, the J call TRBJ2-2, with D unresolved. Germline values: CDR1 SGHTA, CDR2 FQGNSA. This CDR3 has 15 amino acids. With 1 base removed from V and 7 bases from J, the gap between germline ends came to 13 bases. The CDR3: CASSLVMGTVGELFF. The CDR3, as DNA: TGTGCCAGCAGCTTAGTGATGGGAACGGTCGGGGAGCTGTTTTTT.

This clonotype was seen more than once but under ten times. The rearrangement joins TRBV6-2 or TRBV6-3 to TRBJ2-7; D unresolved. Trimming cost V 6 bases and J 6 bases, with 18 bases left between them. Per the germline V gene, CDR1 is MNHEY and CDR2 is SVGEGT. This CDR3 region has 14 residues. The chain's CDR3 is CASRTTRAKGEQYF. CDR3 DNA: TGTGCCAGCAGAACGACAAGGGCCAAGGGCGAGCAGTACTTC.

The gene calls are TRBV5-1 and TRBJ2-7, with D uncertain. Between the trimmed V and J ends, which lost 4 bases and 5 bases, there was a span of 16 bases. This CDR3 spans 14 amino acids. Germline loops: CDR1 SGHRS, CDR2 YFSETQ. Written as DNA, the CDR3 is TGCGCCAGCAGCCTCGAACACCCCTCGGACGAGCAGTACTTC. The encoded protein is CASSLEHPSDEQYF.

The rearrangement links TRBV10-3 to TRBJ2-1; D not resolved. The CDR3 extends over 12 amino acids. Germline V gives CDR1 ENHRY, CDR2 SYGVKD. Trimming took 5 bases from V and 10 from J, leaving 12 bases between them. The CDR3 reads CAISTEMREQFF. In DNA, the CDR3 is TGTGCCATCAGTACGGAAATGAGGGAGCAGTTCTTC.

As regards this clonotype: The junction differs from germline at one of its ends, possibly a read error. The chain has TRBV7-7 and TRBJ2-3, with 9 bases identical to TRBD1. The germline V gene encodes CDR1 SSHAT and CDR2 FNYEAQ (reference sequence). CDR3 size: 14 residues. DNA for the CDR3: TGTGCTAGCAGCCTTAACAGGGGGCACGATACGCAGTATTTT. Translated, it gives CASSLNRGHDTQYF.

CDR3 amino acids: CATSHTGRYNEQFF. CDR3 DNA: TGTGCCACCTCCCATACAGGACGCTACAATGAGCAGTTCTTC. The chain carries TRBV24-1 and TRBJ2-1; maybe TRBD1 (5 bases). This CDR3 contains 14 residues. Germline V gene lookup returns CDR1 KGHDR and CDR2 SFDVKD. Trimming removed 9 bases at V and 3 bases at J, with 14 bases between.

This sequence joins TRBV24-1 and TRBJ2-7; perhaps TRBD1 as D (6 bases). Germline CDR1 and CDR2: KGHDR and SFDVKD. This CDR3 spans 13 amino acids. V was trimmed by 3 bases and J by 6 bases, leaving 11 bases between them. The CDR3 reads CATSDRPTGEQYF. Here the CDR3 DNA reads TGTGCCACCAGTGATCGGCCGACAGGCGAGCAGTACTTC.

This CDR3 reads CSARDRSTDTQYF. CDR3 DNA sequence: TGCAGTGCTCGGGACAGGAGCACAGATACGCAGTATTTT. The rearrangement uses TRBV20-1 and TRBJ2-3, with 8 positions matching TRBD1. Germline lookup yields CDR1 DFQATT and CDR2 SNEGSKA (reference sequence). The CDR3 has 13 amino acids. Unmatched junction bases numbered 1, after V lost 5 bases and J lost 0 bases.

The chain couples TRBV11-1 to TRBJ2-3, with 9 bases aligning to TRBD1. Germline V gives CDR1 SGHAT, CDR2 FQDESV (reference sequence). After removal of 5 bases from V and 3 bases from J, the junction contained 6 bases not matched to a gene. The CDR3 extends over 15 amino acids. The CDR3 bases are TGTGCCAGCAGCCAGGGACAGGGTACGACAGATACGCAGTATTTT. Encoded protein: CASSQGQGTTDTQYF.

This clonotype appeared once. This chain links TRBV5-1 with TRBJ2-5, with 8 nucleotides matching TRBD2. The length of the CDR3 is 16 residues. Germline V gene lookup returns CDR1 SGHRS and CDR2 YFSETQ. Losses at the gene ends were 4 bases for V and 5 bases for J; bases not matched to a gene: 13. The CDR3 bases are TGCGCCAGCAGCGCCGGGAGCGGGGGAGGTCAGGAGACCCAGTACTTC. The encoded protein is CASSAGSGGGQETQYF.

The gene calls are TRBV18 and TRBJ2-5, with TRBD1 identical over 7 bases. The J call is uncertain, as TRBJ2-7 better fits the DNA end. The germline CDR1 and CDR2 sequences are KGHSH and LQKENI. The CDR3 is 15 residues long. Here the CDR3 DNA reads TGTGCCAGCTCACCACGGGGACAGCCCTCTTACGAGCAGTACTTC. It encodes CASSPRGQPSYEQYF.

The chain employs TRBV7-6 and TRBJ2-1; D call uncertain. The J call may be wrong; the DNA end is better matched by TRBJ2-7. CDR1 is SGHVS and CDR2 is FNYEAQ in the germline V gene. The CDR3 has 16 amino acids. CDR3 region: CASSSSRTSSYNEQYF. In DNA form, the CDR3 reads TGTGCCAGCAGCTCCTCCCGAACGAGCTCCTACAATGAGCAGTACTTC.

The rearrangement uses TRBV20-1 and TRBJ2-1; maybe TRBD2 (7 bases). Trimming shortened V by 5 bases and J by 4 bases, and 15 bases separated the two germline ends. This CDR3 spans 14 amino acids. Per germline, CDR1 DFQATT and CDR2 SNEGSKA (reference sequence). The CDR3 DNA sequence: TGCAGTGCTCTCAAAAGGGGGGGGTACAATGAGCAGTTCTTC. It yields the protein CSALKRGGYNEQFF.

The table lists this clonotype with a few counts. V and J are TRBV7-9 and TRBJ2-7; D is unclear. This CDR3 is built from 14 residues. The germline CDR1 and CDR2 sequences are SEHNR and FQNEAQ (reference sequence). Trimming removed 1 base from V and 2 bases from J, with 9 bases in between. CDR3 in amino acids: CASSLEALTYEQYF. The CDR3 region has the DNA TGTGCCAGCAGCTTAGAGGCACTAACCTACGAGCAGTACTTC.

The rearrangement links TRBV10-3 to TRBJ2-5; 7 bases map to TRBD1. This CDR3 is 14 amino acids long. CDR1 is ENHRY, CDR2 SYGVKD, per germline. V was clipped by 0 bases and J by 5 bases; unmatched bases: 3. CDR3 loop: CAISESTGMETQYF. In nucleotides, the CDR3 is TGTGCCATCAGTGAGTCGACAGGGATGGAGACCCAGTACTTC.

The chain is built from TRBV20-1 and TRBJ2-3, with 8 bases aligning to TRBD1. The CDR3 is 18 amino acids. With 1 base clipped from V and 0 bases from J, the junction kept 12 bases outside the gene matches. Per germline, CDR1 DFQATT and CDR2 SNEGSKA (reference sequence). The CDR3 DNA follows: TGCAGTGCTAGAGTGCCGGGAACAGGGGGTCTCAGCACAGATACGCAGTATTTT. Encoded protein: CSARVPGTGGLSTDTQYF.

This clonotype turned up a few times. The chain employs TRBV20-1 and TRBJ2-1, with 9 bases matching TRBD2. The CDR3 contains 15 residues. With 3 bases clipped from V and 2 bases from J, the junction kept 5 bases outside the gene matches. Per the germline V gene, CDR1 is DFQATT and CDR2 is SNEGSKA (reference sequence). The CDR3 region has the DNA TGCAGTGCTAGCCCTAGCGGGGATCCCTACAATGAGCAGTTCTTC. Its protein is CSASPSGDPYNEQFF.

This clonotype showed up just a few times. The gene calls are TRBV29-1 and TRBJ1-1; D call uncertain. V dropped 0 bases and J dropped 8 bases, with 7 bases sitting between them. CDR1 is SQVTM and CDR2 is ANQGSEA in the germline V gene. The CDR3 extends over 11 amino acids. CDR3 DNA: TGCAGCGTTGAAGACTGGGCAGAAGCTTTCTTT. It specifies CSVEDWAEAFF.

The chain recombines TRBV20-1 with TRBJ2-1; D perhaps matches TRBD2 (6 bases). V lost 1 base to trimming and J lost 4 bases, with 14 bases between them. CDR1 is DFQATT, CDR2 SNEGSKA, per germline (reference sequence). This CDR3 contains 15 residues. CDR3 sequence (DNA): TGCAGTGCTAGAGGAACGGGACTGCCTTACAATGAGCAGTTCTTC. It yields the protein CSARGTGLPYNEQFF.